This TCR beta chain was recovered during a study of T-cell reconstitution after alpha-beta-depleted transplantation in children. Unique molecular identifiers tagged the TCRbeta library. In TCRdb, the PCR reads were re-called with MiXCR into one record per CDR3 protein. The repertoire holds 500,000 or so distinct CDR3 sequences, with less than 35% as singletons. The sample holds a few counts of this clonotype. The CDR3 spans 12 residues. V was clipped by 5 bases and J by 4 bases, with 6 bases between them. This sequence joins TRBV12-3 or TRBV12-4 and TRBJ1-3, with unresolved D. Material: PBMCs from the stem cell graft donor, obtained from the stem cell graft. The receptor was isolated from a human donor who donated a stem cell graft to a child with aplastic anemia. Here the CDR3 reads CASSNGGNTIYF. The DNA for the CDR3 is TGTGCCAGCAGTAATGGGGGAAACACCATATATTTT.